The 25 T cell receptor beta chains in this list originate from one sample, sequenced in a study of T-cell reconstitution after alpha-beta-depleted transplantation in children. During its preparation, the TCRbeta library received unique molecular identifiers. Each CDR3 protein gets one entry after TCRdb re-called the PCR reads with MiXCR. The table shows approximately 650,000 distinct CDR3 sequences, with around 13% occurring only once. Material: PBMCs, obtained before TCRalphabeta/CD19-depleted stem cell transplant. The receptor set was obtained from a girl aged 2-10 years with congenital amegakaryocytic thrombocytopenia, due to receive a stem cell transplant.

This clonotype has a count of ten or more. The gene calls are TRBV29-1 and TRBJ1-5; D is ambiguous. Germline V gene data show CDR1 as SQVTM and CDR2 as ANQGSEA. The CDR3 consists of 13 residues. With 7 bases removed from V and 2 bases from J, the gap between germline ends came to 12 bases. This CDR3 is CSANEGGNQPQHF. The CDR3 nucleotides read TGCAGCGCAAACGAGGGTGGCAATCAGCCCCAGCATTTT.

This clonotype was seen many times. The chain has TRBV9 and TRBJ1-1; D is undetermined. The CDR3 covers 15 residues. V was shortened by 0 bases and J by 3 bases, with 12 bases between the two germline ends. Germline-derived CDR1 and CDR2 are SGDLS and YYNGEE. The CDR3 loop is CASSVGRASDTEAFF. The CDR3, as DNA: TGTGCCAGCAGCGTAGGAAGGGCCAGTGACACTGAAGCTTTCTTT.

The CDR3 DNA sequence: TGTGCCAGCAGCTTAGTAGGGGGTTTTGGGAATGAGCAGTTCTTC. Translation: CASSLVGGFGNEQFF. The chain has TRBV11-2 and TRBJ2-1, with D perhaps TRBD1 (6 bases). The germline V and J ends were trimmed by 1 base and 7 bases, with 14 bases remaining between them. This CDR3 comprises 15 residues. Germline V gene data show CDR1 as SGHAT and CDR2 as FQNNGV.

This clonotype appeared many times. The V call is TRBV20-1, the J call TRBJ2-5, with 7 bases aligning to TRBD2. The ends lost 0 bases at V and 1 base at J; junction bases unmatched: 5. The CDR3 covers 15 residues. The germline gives CDR1 DFQATT, CDR2 SNEGSKA (reference sequence). The CDR3 here is CSARDTRGSQETQYF. The CDR3 DNA follows: TGCAGTGCTAGAGATACTCGCGGGAGCCAAGAGACCCAGTACTTC.

Only a few counts were recorded for this clonotype. The chain carries TRBV7-6 and TRBJ2-5; weak D call: TRBD2 (5 bases). V was clipped by 8 bases and J by 2 bases, with 15 bases between them. CDR1 and CDR2 (germline): SGHVS, FNYEAQ. The CDR3 has 14 residues. CDR3 coding DNA: TGTGCCAGCGGTTGGGGTAGGGAGCAAGAGACCCAGTACTTC. It codes for CASGWGREQETQYF.

As concerns this clonotype: The junction and the germline gene differ at one end; a read error may be behind it. This chain joins TRBV20-1 and TRBJ2-7; 9 bases agree with TRBD2. This CDR3 has 16 amino acids. Germline V gives CDR1 DFQATT, CDR2 SNEGSKA (reference sequence). CDR3 DNA: TGCTGTGCTAGCCCCCCCCCTAGCGGGATAATGTACGAGCAGTACTTC. Translating it yields CCASPPPSGIMYEQYF.

This clonotype was detected only a few times. A read error may account for a junction end that differs from germline. The chain combines TRBV2 with TRBJ2-7; no reliable D call. Germline values: CDR1 SNHLY, CDR2 FYNNEI. This CDR3 contains 8 residues. Written as DNA, the CDR3 is TGTGCCAGCGGCGAAAGGATCTTC. Translated, it gives CASGERIF. Drawing the rest from reference TRBV2 and TRBJ2-7, the complete variable domain is EPEVTQTPSHQVTQMGQEVILRCVPISNHLYFYWYRQILGQKVEFLVSFYNNEISEKSEIFDDQFSVERPDGSNFTLKIRSTKLEDSAMYFCASGERIFGPGTRLTVT.

Many counts were recorded for this clonotype. This chain uses TRBV20-1 with TRBJ2-5; either TRBD1 or TRBD2 may fit D (5 bases each). V lost 3 bases to trimming and J lost 6 bases, with 8 bases between them. Germline-derived CDR1 and CDR2 are DFQATT and SNEGSKA (reference sequence). The CDR3 is 11 residues long. The CDR3 protein is CSARRGQTQYF. In DNA form, the CDR3 reads TGCAGTGCTAGGAGGGGCCAGACCCAGTACTTC.

The J gene is TRBJ1-1, the V gene TRBV5-1, with a tentative D call TRBD1 (5 bases). Germline CDR1 and CDR2: SGHRS and YFSETQ. With 6 bases removed from V and 0 bases from J, the gap between germline ends came to 15 bases. The CDR3 covers 15 residues. The chain's CDR3 is CASNPLGGLNTEAFF. The CDR3 region has the DNA TGCGCCAGCAACCCCCTGGGGGGGTTGAACACTGAAGCTTTCTTT.

This clonotype turned up a few times. The genes are TRBV12-3 or TRBV12-4 and TRBJ2-7; unclear D gene. This CDR3 contains 16 residues. V was trimmed by 4 bases and J by 0 bases, leaving 16 bases between them. This CDR3 reads CASSSYLTGSSYEQYF. The CDR3 DNA reads as TGTGCCAGCAGTTCATACCTTACGGGCAGCTCCTACGAGCAGTACTTC.

Ten or more counts support this clonotype. The CDR3 reads CSARDMDVSSYNEQFF. The CDR3 region has the DNA TGCAGTGCTAGAGATATGGACGTCAGCTCCTACAATGAGCAGTTCTTC. The V call is TRBV20-1, the J call TRBJ2-1; D is unclear. There are 16 residues in the CDR3. The germline V gene encodes CDR1 DFQATT and CDR2 SNEGSKA (reference sequence). V gave up 0 bases and J gave up 0 bases, with 12 bases separating them.

This clonotype appeared a few times. This chain links TRBV20-1 with TRBJ2-5; 9 nucleotides match TRBD1. Trimming removed 1 base from V and 2 bases from J; junction bases left unmatched: 5. CDR3 size: 15 residues. Germline-derived CDR1 and CDR2 are DFQATT and SNEGSKA (reference sequence). DNA of the CDR3: TGCAGTGCTAGAGCCGGGACAGGGCGGCAAGAGACCCAGTACTTC. This gives the protein CSARAGTGRQETQYF.

The chain carries TRBV13 and TRBJ2-7, with D unresolved. The germline V and J ends were trimmed by 5 bases and 5 bases, with 16 bases remaining between them. This CDR3 region has 14 residues. Looked up from germline, CDR1 is PRHDT and CDR2 is FYEKMQ (reference sequence). The CDR3 spells CASSAHGSPDEQYF. The CDR3 nucleotides are TGTGCCAGCAGCGCTCACGGGTCCCCGGACGAGCAGTACTTC.

V usage is TRBV5-1 and J usage is TRBJ2-3; D remains ambiguous. In germline, CDR1 is SGHRS, CDR2 YFSETQ. Trimming left V 0 bases short and J 1 base short, with 15 bases between. The CDR3 totals 17 residues. This CDR3 is CASSLDPDPSGTDTQYF. The CDR3 DNA reads as TGCGCCAGCAGCTTGGACCCGGACCCGAGCGGCACAGATACGCAGTATTTT.

This clonotype has only one observation. The rearrangement joins TRBV4-1 to TRBJ2-7; 8 bases map to TRBD1. The length of the CDR3 is 15 residues. The germline CDR1 and CDR2 sequences are MGHRA and YSYEKL. The V and J ends lost 6 bases and 0 bases, in that order; junction bases with no gene match: 7. The CDR3 DNA reads TGCGCCAGCAGTCCCTCAGGGGGCCGCTCCTACGAGCAGTACTTC. It codes for CASSPSGGRSYEQYF.

J is TRBJ2-7 and V is TRBV5-1, with D maybe TRBD2 (5 bases). Per germline, CDR1 SGHRS and CDR2 YFSETQ. The CDR3 sequence is 15 residues long. Trimming took off 4 bases at V and 3 bases at J, with 17 bases between the two ends. In DNA, the CDR3 is TGCGCCAGCAGCGCCTTGGACCCGGAGGACTACGAGCAGTACTTC. Translating gives CASSALDPEDYEQYF.

V is TRBV5-1 and J is TRBJ2-7, with D perhaps matching TRBD1 or TRBD2 (5 bases each). V was trimmed by 4 bases and J by 5 bases, leaving 22 bases between them. The CDR3 has 16 residues. Per germline, CDR1 SGHRS and CDR2 YFSETQ. The chain's CDR3 is CASSPTFLGERDEQYF. In DNA, the CDR3 is TGCGCCAGCAGCCCGACGTTCTTAGGGGAGCGCGACGAGCAGTACTTC.

At least ten counts were recorded for this clonotype. This chain connects TRBV4-1 to TRBJ2-1, with 15 bases fitting TRBD2. The CDR3 is made up of 19 amino acids. The ends lost 4 bases at V and 0 bases at J; junction bases unmatched: 7. CDR1 MGHRA and CDR2 YSYEKL come from the germline V gene. The CDR3, as DNA: TGCGCCAGCAGCCGGAGGACTAGCGGGAGGGACAACTCCTACAATGAGCAGTTCTTC. Translation gives CASSRRTSGRDNSYNEQFF.

This clonotype was seen a handful of times. This rearrangement joins TRBV20-1 to TRBJ2-4; 7 nucleotides align to TRBD2. In germline, CDR1 is DFQATT, CDR2 SNEGSKA (reference sequence). V dropped 4 bases and J dropped 4; count of bases not matched to a gene: 4. CDR3 length: 13 residues. The CDR3 DNA reads TGCAGTGCTATGCGGGAGATAAAAAACATTCAGTACTTC. Amino acid sequence: CSAMREIKNIQYF.

This chain uses TRBV12-3 or TRBV12-4 with TRBJ2-1, with a tentative D call TRBD2 (5 bases). The CDR3 spans 18 residues. V lost 4 bases to trimming and J lost 3 bases, with 22 bases between them. The CDR3 here is CASSSSTHRGYFYNEQFF. The CDR3 DNA follows: TGTGCCAGCAGTTCGTCCACCCACCGGGGTTACTTCTACAATGAGCAGTTCTTC.

This chain uses TRBV20-1 with TRBJ2-7; 7 bases map to TRBD2. The germline V gene has CDR1 DFQATT and CDR2 SNEGSKA (reference sequence). The CDR3 covers 13 residues. V dropped 4 bases and J dropped 0; count of bases not matched to a gene: 3. The chain's CDR3 is CSAKTSSSYEQYF. The CDR3 DNA reads TGCAGTGCTAAGACTAGCAGCTCCTACGAGCAGTACTTC.

This clonotype was recorded many times. The J gene is TRBJ2-7, the V gene TRBV18; no reliable D call. Germline lookup yields CDR1 KGHSH and CDR2 LQKENI. This CDR3 is 13 amino acids long. V lost 5 bases, J lost 4 bases, and 12 bases lay in between. The CDR3 DNA reads as TGTGCCAGCTCAGCCTCGCAGGTTTACGAGCAGTACTTC. Translated, it gives CASSASQVYEQYF.

This clonotype appeared many times. The chain carries TRBV28 and TRBJ2-7, with a tentative D call TRBD2 (6 bases). Germline V gene data show CDR1 as MDHEN and CDR2 as SYDVKM. The CDR3 totals 15 residues. V was shortened by 3 bases and J by 4 bases, with 16 bases between the two germline ends. Here the CDR3 reads CASSLGPGSGYEQYF. The CDR3 region has the DNA TGTGCCAGCAGTTTGGGACCGGGAAGCGGGTACGAGCAGTACTTC.

This clonotype was counted ten times or more. The rearrangement joins TRBV10-3 to TRBJ2-5, with a possible D match to TRBD2 (6 bases). Germline V CDR1 and CDR2: ENHRY, SYGVKD. V was clipped by 6 bases and J by 7 bases, with 15 bases between them. This CDR3 is built from 13 residues. The CDR3 DNA reads TGTGCCATCAGGATGGTAAAGGGAGGGACCCAGTACTTC. This codes for CAIRMVKGGTQYF.

The sample holds a few counts of this clonotype. The chain joins TRBV4-1 to TRBJ1-2; 8 nucleotides line up with TRBD1. With V trimmed by 1 base and J by 3 bases, 4 bases remained unmatched. Germline loops: CDR1 MGHRA, CDR2 YSYEKL. The CDR3 totals 15 residues. Written as DNA, the CDR3 is TGCGCCAGCAGCCAAGTGCCAGGGGGCGACTATGGCTACACCTTC. It codes for CASSQVPGGDYGYTF.